A single sample gave rise to the 17 T cell receptor beta chains below, sequenced in a study of shared clonotypes between healthy human individuals. Here immunoSEQ multiplex PCR was the method, and the copy in TCRdb shows in-frame clones only, minus some. This table has about 1.1 million clones, 78% appearing once. Input material: memory CD4+ T cells from PBMCs. Subset meaning: CD45RA-negative fraction. These TCRs come from a man younger than 35 in good health. Some clones in this sample may be carry-over from other donors' samples.

This clone was observed once. The rearrangement joins TRBV7-2 to TRBJ1-1, with D possibly matching TRBD1 (6 bases). Germline CDR1 and CDR2: SGHTA and FQGNSA. The CDR3 extends over 14 amino acids. Trimming removed 7 bases from V and 1 base from J, with 13 bases in between. The CDR3 DNA follows: TGTGCCAGCACCCAGCTAGGGGGGAACACTGAAGCTTTCTTT. Translation gives CASTQLGGNTEAFF.

Notes on this clone: The same CDR3 can be traced to other DNA sequences in this sample. V gene TRBV7-2 combines with J gene TRBJ1-1; D ambiguous. Germline V gene sequence: CDR1 SGHTA, CDR2 FQGNSA. V shed 1 base and J shed 1 base, with 7 bases lying between them. This CDR3 region has 14 residues. The CDR3 nucleotides read TGTGCCAGCAGCTTAGGGCATTCGAACACTGAAGCTTTCTTT. Translation gives CASSLGHSNTEAFF.

J is TRBJ1-6 and V is TRBV30; D not certain. The germline V gene has CDR1 GTSNPN and CDR2 SVGIG (reference sequence). V was clipped by 4 bases and J by 0 bases, with 13 bases between them. This CDR3 comprises 16 residues. The CDR3 here is CAWTSLGSSYNSPLHF. The CDR3 DNA reads as TGTGCCTGGACCTCCCTAGGGAGCTCCTATAATTCACCCCTCCACTTT.

Comment on this clone: This same CDR3 is encoded by further DNA sequences in the sample. The chain joins TRBV2 to TRBJ1-5; D might be TRBD1 (6 bases). CDR3 length: 14 amino acids. V lost 2 bases to trimming and J lost 7 bases, with 12 bases between them. The germline gives CDR1 SNHLY, CDR2 FYNNEI. CDR3: CASSERGRDQPQHF. As DNA, the CDR3 is TGTGCCAGCAGTGAACGGGGGCGGGACCAGCCCCAGCATTTT.

This chain connects TRBV11-1 to TRBJ2-7; D may be TRBD2 (6 bases). CDR1 is SGHAT, CDR2 FQDESV, per germline (reference sequence). This CDR3 is built from 16 residues. Trimming stripped 0 bases from V and 0 bases from J, with 12 bases between. CDR3 residues: CASSLAPDYSSYEQYF. DNA for the CDR3: TGTGCCAGCAGCTTAGCTCCGGACTACAGCTCCTACGAGCAGTACTTC.

On this clone itself: It is likely a read error: a sequence one base away is far more abundant. This chain uses TRBV4-3 with TRBJ1-4; D not resolved. This CDR3 has 13 residues. From germline, CDR1 is LGHNA and CDR2 YSLEER. Trimming took off 0 bases at V and 8 bases at J, with 7 bases between the two ends. Here the CDR3 reads CASSQESWEKLFF. The CDR3 nucleotides are TGCGCCAGCAGCCAAGAATCATGGGAAAAACTGTTTTTT.

In nucleotides, the CDR3 is TGTGCCAGCAGCTTAGCGGACTTTAACACCGGGGAGCTGTTTTTT. Translating it yields CASSLADFNTGELFF. The chain couples TRBV11-3 to TRBJ2-2; TRBD2 might be the D (5 bases). CDR3 length equals 15 residues. V was trimmed by 1 base and J by 2 bases, leaving 8 bases between them. In germline, CDR1 is SGHNT, CDR2 YENEEA.

V gene TRBV28 combines with J gene TRBJ1-2; 7 bases match TRBD1. There are 16 residues in the CDR3. Germline V gene lookup returns CDR1 MDHEN and CDR2 SYDVKM. The J segment lost 2 bases and the V segment lost 5 bases, leaving 11 bases of the junction unmatched. The CDR3 coding sequence is TGTGCCAGCAGTCCCCCCGGCACGACAGGGAACTATGGCTACACCTTC. It yields the protein CASSPPGTTGNYGYTF.

The chain has TRBV6-6 and TRBJ2-3; a possible D gene is TRBD1 (5 bases). Germline V lookup: CDR1 MNHNY, CDR2 SVGAGI (reference sequence). Trimming took off 6 bases at V and 5 bases at J, with 9 bases between the two ends. This CDR3 has 12 amino acids. CDR3 loop: CASRYDRDTQYF. The CDR3 nucleotides read TGTGCCAGCAGATACGACAGAGATACGCAGTATTTT.

This clone was recorded a few times. One end of the junction varies from germline; a read error may be responsible. This chain links TRBV7-8 with TRBJ2-3, with 15 bases matching TRBD2. The CDR3 consists of 17 residues. CDR1 is SGHVS, CDR2 FQNEAQ, per germline. DNA for the CDR3: TGTGCCAGCAGCCCCAGCGCAGGGGACGCCTGGACTAGCGGGAGGGTATTT. Translating gives CASSPSAGDAWTSGRVF.

In the case of this clone: A read error is likely here: a far larger clone is one base away. Other DNA sequences in this sample translate to the same CDR3. This rearrangement joins TRBV30 to TRBJ1-5; D not resolved. CDR1 and CDR2 from the germline V gene are GTSNPN and SVGIG (reference sequence). V lost 1 base and J lost 6, with 7 bases in between. The CDR3 is 12 residues long. DNA of the CDR3: TGTGCCTGGAGTGGCTCAGGTCAGCCCCAGCATTTT. The encoded protein is CAWSGSGQPQHF.

In this sample, this clone turned up a few times. The chain combines TRBV9 with TRBJ2-1, with D uncertain. The germline CDR1 and CDR2 sequences are SGDLS and YYNGEE. The V end was cut by 0 bases, the J end by 0 bases, with 7 bases between. This CDR3 has 15 amino acids. The CDR3 here is CASSVGLVSYNEQFF. CDR3 nucleotides: TGTGCCAGCAGCGTAGGGCTAGTCTCCTACAATGAGCAGTTCTTC.

This chain connects TRBV2 to TRBJ1-4; D is ambiguous. Per the germline V gene, CDR1 is SNHLY and CDR2 is FYNNEI. The CDR3 contains 14 residues. The germline V and J ends were trimmed by 4 bases and 3 bases, with 9 bases remaining between them. CDR3 protein: CASSGAPSNEKLFF. The CDR3 DNA reads as TGTGCCAGCAGTGGTGCGCCCTCTAATGAAAAACTGTTTTTT.

The sample holds many counts of this clone. This same CDR3 is encoded by further DNA sequences in the sample. This chain uses TRBV6-6 with TRBJ1-4; possibly TRBD1 for D (5 bases). The CDR3 has 12 residues. V lost 6 bases and J lost 12, with 14 bases in between. The germline V gene has CDR1 MNHNY and CDR2 SVGAGI (reference sequence). The CDR3 is CASSARQFELFF. The DNA of the CDR3 is TGTGCCAGCAGCGCCAGACAGTTTGAACTGTTTTTT.

The chain carries TRBV29-1 and TRBJ1-2; the D is unclear. Trimming removed 1 base at V and 0 bases at J, with 9 bases between. Germline V gene data show CDR1 as SQVTM and CDR2 as ANQGSEA. This CDR3 has 14 amino acids. The DNA of the CDR3 is TGCAGCGTTGAAGGGGTCGCGACTAACTATGGCTACACCTTC. Its translation: CSVEGVATNYGYTF. Complete variable domain (other parts from reference TRBV29-1 and TRBJ1-2): SAVISQKPSRDICQRGTSLTIQCQVDSQVTMMFWYRQQPGQSLTLIATANQGSEATYESGFVIDKFPISRPNLTFSTLTVSNMSPEDSSIYLCSVEGVATNYGYTFGSGTRLTVV.

Worth noting for this clone: The sample carries other DNA sequences with the same CDR3. This sequence joins TRBV28 and TRBJ1-2; D is uncertain. Trimming took off 4 bases at V and 2 bases at J, with 2 bases between the two ends. Germline V gene sequence: CDR1 MDHEN, CDR2 SYDVKM. The CDR3 sequence is 11 residues long. The CDR3 protein is CASSYNYGYTF. For the CDR3, the DNA is TGTGCCAGCAGTTACAACTATGGCTACACCTTC.

This chain uses TRBV6-1 with TRBJ1-5, with D unclear. Per germline, CDR1 MNHNS and CDR2 SASEGT. Trimming stripped 5 bases from V and 2 bases from J, with 7 bases between. The CDR3 has 13 residues. The CDR3 bases are TGTGCCAGCAGTATCCACCGCAATCAGCCCCAGCATTTT. This translates into CASSIHRNQPQHF.